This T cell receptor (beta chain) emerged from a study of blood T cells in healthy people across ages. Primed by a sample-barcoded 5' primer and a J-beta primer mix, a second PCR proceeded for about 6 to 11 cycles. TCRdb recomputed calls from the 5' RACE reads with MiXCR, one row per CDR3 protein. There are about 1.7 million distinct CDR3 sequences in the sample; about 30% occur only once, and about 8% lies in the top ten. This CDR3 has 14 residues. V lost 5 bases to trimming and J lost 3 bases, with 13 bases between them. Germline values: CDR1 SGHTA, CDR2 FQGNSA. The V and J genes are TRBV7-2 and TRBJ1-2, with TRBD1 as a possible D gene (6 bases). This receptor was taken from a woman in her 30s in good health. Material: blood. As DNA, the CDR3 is TGTGCCAGCAGCGTCACAGGGCTCGACTATGGCTACACCTTC. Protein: CASSVTGLDYGYTF.